This record covers a single TCR beta chain. Sequencing used immunoSEQ multiplex PCR; TCRdb keeps in-frame clones, though not all of them. The sample has roughly 150,000 clones; roughly nine tenths are singletons. These data come from a study of blood T cell repertoires in COVID-19. Germline V lookup: CDR1 LGHDT, CDR2 YNNKEL (reference sequence). Trimming removed 8 bases at V and 4 bases at J, with 20 bases between. The CDR3 loop spans 15 amino acids. The receptor was derived from a woman aged 65 to 85 with acute or convalescent COVID-19. Sequenced: peripheral blood. The chain employs TRBV3-1 (or the pseudogene TRBV3-2) and TRBJ1-1; the D gene is possibly TRBD1 (6 bases). CDR3 coding DNA: TGTGCCAGCGCTTACACCGGACAGTTCGGCACTGAAGCTTTCTTT. Translated, it gives CASAYTGQFGTEAFF.